Listed below are T cell receptor beta chains from one sample, sequenced in a study of shared clonotypes between healthy human individuals. The repertoire was sequenced with immunoSEQ multiplex PCR; TCRdb's copy has only in-frame clones and lacks some. The sample shows a few million clones, around 95% of them seen only once. Sequenced sample: naive CD4+ T cells sorted from blood. Receptor source: a man aged 18 to 35 in good health. Each CDR3 is given with its conserved first and last residue. Fields, in order: CDR3 length, clone size, V gene, J gene, D gene, CDR3 protein, CDR3 DNA. D genes are given only for firm matches. Clone size is stated in some rows and not others, as once, few, many or a class when expanded.

cdr3_length: 15; clone_size: .; v_call: TRBV5-1; j_call: TRBJ2-5; d_call: .; cdr3_aa: CASRDELVGDETQYF; cdr3_nt: TGCGCCAGCAGGGATGAGCTCGTCGGGGACGAGACCCAGTACTTC
cdr3_length: 9; clone_size: .; v_call: TRBV6-5; j_call: TRBJ2-7; d_call: .; cdr3_aa: CARAYEQYF; cdr3_nt: TGTGCCCGCGCCTACGAGCAGTACTTC
cdr3_length: 17; clone_size: .; v_call: TRBV19; j_call: TRBJ1-1; d_call: .; cdr3_aa: CASSIPAGQEWNTEAFF; cdr3_nt: TGTGCCAGTAGTATCCCAGCAGGTCAAGAGTGGAACACTGAAGCTTTCTTT
cdr3_length: 14; clone_size: .; v_call: TRBV6-1; j_call: TRBJ2-1; d_call: .; cdr3_aa: CASTGATNNNEQFF; cdr3_nt: TGTGCCAGCACAGGGGCGACTAACAACAATGAGCAGTTCTTC
cdr3_length: 15; clone_size: .; v_call: TRBV7-8; j_call: TRBJ1-1; d_call: TRBD1; cdr3_aa: CASSSGTGVNTEAFF; cdr3_nt: TGTGCCAGCAGCTCGGGGACAGGGGTGAACACTGAAGCTTTCTTT
cdr3_length: 11; clone_size: .; v_call: TRBV2; j_call: TRBJ2-3; d_call: .; cdr3_aa: CASRLRDTQYF; cdr3_nt: TGTGCCAGCAGGCTACGCGATACGCAGTATTTT
cdr3_length: 15; clone_size: once; v_call: TRBV19; j_call: TRBJ2-5; d_call: TRBD2; cdr3_aa: CASSKSAGEGETQYF; cdr3_nt: TGTGCCAGTAGCAAGTCAGCGGGAGAAGGAGAGACCCAGTACTTC
cdr3_length: 15; clone_size: once; v_call: TRBV6-1; j_call: TRBJ1-2; d_call: .; cdr3_aa: CASSAPGRGRNGYTF; cdr3_nt: TGTGCCAGCAGTGCTCCTGGGAGGGGTAGGAATGGCTACACCTTC
cdr3_length: 13; clone_size: .; v_call: TRBV10-3; j_call: TRBJ2-7; d_call: TRBD1; cdr3_aa: CAIATGATYEQYF; cdr3_nt: TGTGCCATCGCGACAGGGGCGACCTACGAGCAGTACTTC
cdr3_length: 16; clone_size: .; v_call: TRBV2; j_call: TRBJ1-5; d_call: .; cdr3_aa: CASRGGRGDGNQPQHF; cdr3_nt: TGTGCCAGCAGGGGGGGTCGAGGGGATGGCAATCAGCCCCAGCATTTT
cdr3_length: 15; clone_size: .; v_call: TRBV7-9; j_call: TRBJ2-5; d_call: .; cdr3_aa: CASSLGEVGSGTQYF; cdr3_nt: TGTGCCAGCAGCTTAGGAGAAGTTGGGAGTGGGACCCAGTACTTC
cdr3_length: 14; clone_size: .; v_call: TRBV7-9; j_call: TRBJ2-7; d_call: TRBD1; cdr3_aa: CASSLAGTEYEQYF; cdr3_nt: TGTGCCAGCAGCTTAGCGGGGACAGAGTACGAGCAGTACTTC
cdr3_length: 13; clone_size: .; v_call: TRBV7-9; j_call: TRBJ2-4; d_call: .; cdr3_aa: CASSHGTQNIQYF; cdr3_nt: TGTGCCAGCAGCCATGGGACACAAAACATTCAGTACTTC
cdr3_length: 16; clone_size: .; v_call: TRBV19; j_call: TRBJ2-7; d_call: .; cdr3_aa: CASSSSSTGYSYEQYF; cdr3_nt: TGTGCCAGTAGTAGTTCTTCGACAGGTTATTCCTACGAGCAGTACTTC
cdr3_length: 15; clone_size: .; v_call: TRBV4-1; j_call: TRBJ2-7; d_call: .; cdr3_aa: CASSPTAGTTYEQYF; cdr3_nt: TGCGCCAGCAGCCCGACGGCCGGAACTACCTACGAGCAGTACTTC
cdr3_length: 16; clone_size: .; v_call: TRBV18; j_call: TRBJ2-4; d_call: TRBD1; cdr3_aa: CASSSTGGSAKNIQYF; cdr3_nt: TGTGCCAGCTCATCAACAGGGGGATCGGCCAAAAACATTCAGTACTTC
cdr3_length: 13; clone_size: .; v_call: TRBV2; j_call: TRBJ2-7; d_call: TRBD1; cdr3_aa: CASARDRVYEQYF; cdr3_nt: TGTGCCAGCGCTAGGGACAGGGTCTACGAGCAGTACTTC
cdr3_length: 15; clone_size: .; v_call: TRBV6-1; j_call: TRBJ2-3; d_call: TRBD2; cdr3_aa: CASRAGLAGTDTQYF; cdr3_nt: TGTGCCAGCAGGGCAGGACTAGCGGGAACAGATACGCAGTATTTT
cdr3_length: 15; clone_size: .; v_call: TRBV12-5; j_call: TRBJ2-7; d_call: .; cdr3_aa: CASGLVQGPAYEQYF; cdr3_nt: TGTGCTAGTGGTTTGGTACAGGGCCCGGCCTACGAGCAGTACTTC
cdr3_length: 15; clone_size: once; v_call: TRBV18; j_call: TRBJ2-7; d_call: TRBD2; cdr3_aa: CASSPISGGANEQYF; cdr3_nt: TGTGCCAGCTCACCTATTAGCGGGGGGGCAAACGAGCAGTACTTC
cdr3_length: 14; clone_size: few; v_call: TRBV19; j_call: TRBJ1-1; d_call: .; cdr3_aa: CASRRQFENTEAFF; cdr3_nt: TGTGCCAGTAGGCGACAGTTTGAGAACACTGAAGCTTTCTTT
cdr3_length: 15; clone_size: .; v_call: TRBV10-1; j_call: TRBJ2-7; d_call: .; cdr3_aa: CASSESPSPTYEQYF; cdr3_nt: TGCGCCAGCAGTGAGTCACCGAGTCCTACCTACGAGCAGTACTTC
cdr3_length: 15; clone_size: .; v_call: TRBV28; j_call: TRBJ1-5; d_call: .; cdr3_aa: CASSFPQIQGVPQHF; cdr3_nt: TGTGCCAGCAGTTTCCCCCAGATCCAGGGAGTTCCCCAGCATTTT
cdr3_length: 22; clone_size: .; v_call: TRBV5-1; j_call: TRBJ2-7; d_call: TRBD1; cdr3_aa: CASSLYPPTSDGSNRGSYEQYF; cdr3_nt: TGCGCCAGCAGCTTGTACCCCCCCACCTCCGATGGCTCGAACAGGGGATCATACGAGCAGTACTTC
cdr3_length: 14; clone_size: .; v_call: TRBV7-6; j_call: TRBJ2-7; d_call: TRBD2; cdr3_aa: CASSLGREGDEQYF; cdr3_nt: TGTGCCAGCAGCTTAGGGCGGGAGGGGGACGAGCAGTACTTC
cdr3_length: 14; clone_size: .; v_call: TRBV9; j_call: TRBJ2-7; d_call: TRBD2; cdr3_aa: CASSAAGGPYEQYF; cdr3_nt: TGTGCCAGCAGCGCAGCGGGGGGCCCCTACGAGCAGTACTTC
cdr3_length: 15; clone_size: .; v_call: TRBV7-8; j_call: TRBJ1-1; d_call: TRBD1; cdr3_aa: CASSLAGTANTEAFF; cdr3_nt: TGTGCCAGCAGCTTAGCCGGGACAGCGAACACTGAAGCTTTCTTT
cdr3_length: 14; clone_size: .; v_call: TRBV2; j_call: TRBJ2-3; d_call: .; cdr3_aa: CASSDLQGLDTQYF; cdr3_nt: TGTGCCAGCAGTGATCTCCAGGGGTTAGATACGCAGTATTTT
cdr3_length: 13; clone_size: .; v_call: TRBV30; j_call: TRBJ1-5; d_call: TRBD1; cdr3_aa: CAGTGGTNQPQHF; cdr3_nt: TGTGCAGGTACAGGGGGAACGAATCAGCCCCAGCATTTT
cdr3_length: 12; clone_size: .; v_call: TRBV6-6; j_call: TRBJ2-7; d_call: TRBD1; cdr3_aa: CASSGTGNEQYF; cdr3_nt: TGTGCCAGCAGTGGGACAGGGAACGAGCAGTACTTC
cdr3_length: 16; clone_size: .; v_call: TRBV19; j_call: TRBJ2-5; d_call: TRBD2; cdr3_aa: CASSIGAGGTLETQYF; cdr3_nt: TGTGCCAGTAGTATAGGGGCGGGGGGAACCCTAGAGACCCAGTACTTC
cdr3_length: 18; clone_size: .; v_call: TRBV5-1; j_call: TRBJ2-2; d_call: .; cdr3_aa: CASSHRAQGQANTGELFF; cdr3_nt: TGCGCCAGCAGTCACAGGGCCCAGGGACAAGCGAACACCGGGGAGCTGTTTTTT
cdr3_length: 11; clone_size: .; v_call: TRBV2; j_call: TRBJ1-6; d_call: .; cdr3_aa: CASTGKQPLHF; cdr3_nt: TGTGCCAGTACGGGAAAACAACCCCTCCACTTT
cdr3_length: 15; clone_size: .; v_call: TRBV2; j_call: TRBJ2-3; d_call: TRBD2; cdr3_aa: CASSEPGGPSDTQYF; cdr3_nt: TGTGCCAGCAGTGAACCGGGGGGGCCATCAGATACGCAGTATTTT
cdr3_length: 12; clone_size: .; v_call: TRBV6-1; j_call: TRBJ1-1; d_call: .; cdr3_aa: CASSNTYFEAFF; cdr3_nt: TGTGCCAGCAGTAACACTTACTTTGAAGCTTTCTTT
cdr3_length: 15; clone_size: .; v_call: TRBV30; j_call: TRBJ1-3; d_call: .; cdr3_aa: CAWSVEGLSGNTIYF; cdr3_nt: TGTGCCTGGAGTGTAGAAGGCCTCTCTGGAAACACCATATATTTT
cdr3_length: 15; clone_size: once; v_call: TRBV6-5; j_call: TRBJ1-1; d_call: .; cdr3_aa: CASSYEGPVNTEAFF; cdr3_nt: TGTGCCAGCAGTTACGAGGGCCCTGTGAACACTGAAGCTTTCTTT
cdr3_length: 15; clone_size: once; v_call: TRBV7-8; j_call: TRBJ1-1; d_call: TRBD1; cdr3_aa: CASSLQQGAMTEAFF; cdr3_nt: TGTGCCAGCAGCCTTCAACAGGGGGCGATGACTGAAGCTTTCTTT
cdr3_length: 15; clone_size: once; v_call: TRBV7-9; j_call: TRBJ2-2; d_call: .; cdr3_aa: CASSLGTVSTGELFF; cdr3_nt: TGTGCCAGCAGCTTAGGCACAGTGTCCACCGGGGAGCTGTTTTTT
cdr3_length: 12; clone_size: few; v_call: TRBV18; j_call: TRBJ2-3; d_call: .; cdr3_aa: CASSPSTDTQYF; cdr3_nt: TGTGCCAGCTCACCCAGCACAGATACGCAGTATTTT
cdr3_length: 15; clone_size: .; v_call: TRBV5-1; j_call: TRBJ2-3; d_call: TRBD1; cdr3_aa: CASRRQGVLTDTQYF; cdr3_nt: TGCGCCAGCAGGCGGCAGGGGGTACTCACAGATACGCAGTATTTT